This T cell receptor (beta chain) was recorded in a study of post-analysis software for immune sequencing data. This clonotype was observed a single time. Its antigen is as yet unknown. CDR1 is SGHNT, CDR2 YENEEA, per germline. There are 16 residues in the CDR3. Study observations and caveats: Controls showed lower frequencies than patients for roughly five TRBV segments, and TRBV5-6, TRBV5-1 and TRBV20-1 were among these.

Built from TCR beta cDNA, the libraries had unique molecular identifiers in them. Each CDR3 protein is one row after TCRdb ran MiXCR on the PCR reads. The sample contains about 430,000 distinct CDR3 sequences, 30% to 40% of which appear only once. Sequences were obtained from blood. The TCR originated in a girl aged 2 to 10 with multiple sclerosis. J is TRBJ2-7 and V is TRBV11-3; D not resolved. The end of the DNA is better explained by TRBJ2-4, so the J call may be wrong. CDR3 DNA sequence: TGTGCCAGCAGCTTAGCCCTCAAATTAGCCAAAAACATTCAGTACTTC. Protein: CASSLALKLAKNIQYF.